These 32 T cell receptor beta chains were sequenced from one sample in a study of blood T cells in healthy people across ages. Primers used in a second PCR of about 6 to 11 cycles were a sample-barcoded 5' primer and a J-beta primer mix. One entry per CDR3 protein, called by TCRdb with MiXCR from the 5' RACE reads. The sample lists under 750,000 distinct CDR3 sequences; 40% to 50% were seen once. Sequencing was carried out using blood. All receptors come from a man at least 80 years old in good health.

J is TRBJ2-3 and V is TRBV12-3 or TRBV12-4, with D perhaps TRBD2 (5 bases). V was cut by 3 bases and J by 10 bases, with 17 bases left in between. The CDR3 is 14 amino acids. DNA of the CDR3: TGTGCCAGCAGTTTTCCTTCCATCGAGGGTCCGCAGTATTTT. Encoded protein: CASSFPSIEGPQYF.

This clonotype occurred a few times. V is TRBV20-1 and J is TRBJ2-1; 10 nucleotides agree with TRBD1. V gave up 3 bases and J gave up 8 bases; unmatched junction bases: 7. This CDR3 is 14 amino acids long. In germline, CDR1 is DFQATT, CDR2 SNEGSKA (reference sequence). The CDR3 sequence is CSASRDRGIHEQFF. In nucleotides, the CDR3 is TGCAGTGCTAGCCGGGACAGGGGTATCCATGAGCAGTTCTTC.

Note on this clonotype: A junction end diverges from the germline sequence, so it may reflect a read error. The chain has TRBV7-2 and TRBJ2-5; 7 bases are shared with TRBD1. This CDR3 has 15 amino acids. Germline V gene sequence: CDR1 SGHTA, CDR2 FQGNSA. CDR3 DNA sequence: TGTGCCAGCAGCTTTAACAGGGGCCATCAAGCGACCCAGTACTTC. Its protein product is CASSFNRGHQATQYF.

On this clonotype: A much more abundant neighbour one base away suggests this may be a read error. This chain uses TRBV7-9 with TRBJ2-1, with 7 bases matching TRBD2. V shed 5 bases, J shed 12 bases, and the junction held 16 bases outside the gene matches. The CDR3 sequence is 15 residues long. CDR1 is SEHNR and CDR2 is FQNEAQ in the germline V gene (reference sequence). CDR3 sequence (DNA): TGTGCCAGCAGCCGTTATCGGACTAGAGGGGATGGGCAGTTCTTC. This sequence encodes CASSRYRTRGDGQFF. Drawing the rest from reference TRBV7-9 and TRBJ2-1, the complete variable domain is DTGVSQNPRHKITKRGQNVTFRCDPISEHNRLYWYRQTLGQGPEFLTYFQNEAQLEKSRLLSDRFSAERPKGSFSTLEIQRTEQGDSAMYLCASSRYRTRGDGQFFGPGTRLTVL.

The V and J genes are TRBV5-1 and TRBJ2-1; 9 nucleotides line up with TRBD2. Germline trimming cut 3 bases from V and 6 bases from J; bases unmatched to any gene: 4. The germline V gene encodes CDR1 SGHRS and CDR2 YFSETQ. The CDR3 totals 14 residues. The chain's CDR3 is CASSSSSGVNEQFF. The CDR3 coding sequence is TGCGCCAGCAGCTCATCTAGCGGGGTCAATGAGCAGTTCTTC.

The CDR3 protein is CASSYSIRTGVYF. CDR3 DNA sequence: TGTGCCAGCAGTTACTCGATCAGGACAGGAGTGTACTTC. The rearrangement joins TRBV6-5 to TRBJ2-7; 7 nucleotides agree with TRBD1. From germline, CDR1 is MNHEY and CDR2 SVGAGI. The CDR3 loop spans 13 amino acids. The V segment lost 0 bases and the J segment 12 bases; nucleotides outside the gene matches: 8.

V usage is TRBV6-2 or TRBV6-3 and J usage is TRBJ2-7, with TRBD2 matching over 7 bases. The length of the CDR3 is 14 residues. The J segment lost 6 bases and the V segment lost 6 bases, leaving 11 bases of the junction unmatched. Germline CDR1 MNHEY, CDR2 SVGEGT. CDR3 nucleotides: TGTGCCAGCAGGCAAGGGGCGGGAGCGTTCGAGCAGTACTTC. Translated, it gives CASRQGAGAFEQYF.

This clonotype was recorded only once. This chain links TRBV4-3 with TRBJ1-2, with no clear D. CDR3 size: 15 residues. Germline CDR1 LGHNA, CDR2 YSLEER. V was shortened by 3 bases and J by 0 bases, with 11 bases between the two germline ends. The chain's CDR3 is CASSHMSRPNYGYTF. Written as DNA, the CDR3 is TGCGCCAGCAGCCATATGAGTAGACCTAACTATGGCTACACCTTC.

This clonotype is a singleton in its sample. The chain recombines TRBV18 with TRBJ2-5; D might be TRBD2 (5 bases). From germline, CDR1 is KGHSH and CDR2 LQKENI. V lost 2 bases, J lost 11 bases, and 18 bases lay in between. The CDR3 extends over 14 amino acids. CDR3 nucleotides: TGTGCCAGCTCACCAGGACTGGACCACAATGAGCAGTACTTC. It yields the protein CASSPGLDHNEQYF.

The chain has TRBV4-3 and TRBJ2-1; no reliable D call. Trimming took off 1 base at V and 6 bases at J, with 22 bases between the two ends. CDR3 length: 18 residues. CDR1 and CDR2 from the germline V gene are LGHNA and YSLEER. Written as DNA, the CDR3 is TGCGCCAGCAGCCAAGTGGTAGTCTCCACTCGTTACTCCAATGAGCAGTTCTTC. This sequence encodes CASSQVVVSTRYSNEQFF.

This rearrangement joins TRBV7-2 to TRBJ2-5; the D gene is possibly TRBD2 (5 bases). The tail of the sequence fits TRBJ2-7 better, so the J call may be wrong. This CDR3 is 14 amino acids long. Germline CDR1 and CDR2: SGHTA and FQGNSA. CDR3 bases: TGTGCCAGCAGCTTACCGGGGTCCCCCTACGAGCAGTACTTC. It specifies CASSLPGSPYEQYF.

The chain joins TRBV4-1 to TRBJ2-7, with 8 bases fitting TRBD1. The CDR3 loop spans 18 amino acids. After removal of 5 bases from V and 1 base from J, the junction contained 16 bases not matched to a gene. Looked up from germline, CDR1 is MGHRA and CDR2 is YSYEKL. The CDR3 DNA follows: TGCGCCAGCAGCTTTCACAGGGGGACCCGCCCAAATTCCTACGAGCAGTACTTC. Protein: CASSFHRGTRPNSYEQYF.

The chain carries TRBV12-3 or TRBV12-4 and TRBJ1-6; perhaps TRBD1 as D (5 bases). The CDR3 has 13 residues. The germline V and J ends were trimmed by 6 bases and 16 bases, with 19 bases remaining between them. CDR3 loop: CASSSTQESPLHF. The DNA of the CDR3 is TGTGCCAGCAGCTCGACACAGGAGTCCCCTCTCCACTTT.

This sequence joins TRBV29-1 and TRBJ2-1; unclear D gene. The CDR3 runs 14 residues. Per the germline V gene, CDR1 is SQVTM and CDR2 is ANQGSEA. In nucleotides, the CDR3 is TGCACCACTCTGGGGTTGGAATCCTACAATGAGCAGTTCTTC. Amino acid sequence: CTTLGLESYNEQFF.

The J gene is TRBJ2-7, the V gene TRBV20-1, with TRBD1 matching 8 bases. V lost 3 bases, J lost 2 bases, and 6 bases stayed unmatched. Germline V lookup: CDR1 DFQATT, CDR2 SNEGSKA (reference sequence). This CDR3 is built from 14 residues. The chain's CDR3 is CSASPQGAPYEQYF. The DNA for the CDR3 is TGCAGTGCTAGTCCCCAGGGGGCACCCTACGAGCAGTACTTC.

There are a few counts of this clonotype. The J gene is TRBJ1-6, the V gene TRBV20-1; D remains unclear. The CDR3 runs to 13 residues. Germline lookup yields CDR1 DFQATT and CDR2 SNEGSKA (reference sequence). Trimming cost V 5 bases and J 7 bases, with 12 bases left between them. The CDR3 region is CSAHGLLNSPLHF. The CDR3 bases are TGCAGTGCTCACGGACTGCTGAATTCACCCCTCCACTTT.

This chain connects TRBV12-3 or TRBV12-4 to TRBJ2-3; 10 bases map to TRBD2. The CDR3 extends over 16 amino acids. Germline trimming cut 1 base from V and 3 bases from J; bases unmatched to any gene: 4. Here the CDR3 DNA reads TGTGCCAGCAGTTTAGTTGCGACTAGCGGGACAGATACGCAGTATTTT. It yields the protein CASSLVATSGTDTQYF.

This chain connects TRBV4-3 to TRBJ2-5, with 9 bases matching TRBD2. This CDR3 is 15 amino acids long. Germline V gene sequence: CDR1 LGHNA, CDR2 YSLEER. V shed 1 base and J 2 bases; nucleotides not matched to a gene: 2. The CDR3 nucleotides are TGCGCCAGCAGCCAAGGACTAGCGGAACAAGAGACCCAGTACTTC. Translating it yields CASSQGLAEQETQYF.

V usage is TRBV5-4 and J usage is TRBJ2-7; 11 nucleotides agree with TRBD2. Germline V gene lookup returns CDR1 SGHNT and CDR2 YYREEE (reference sequence). The CDR3 is 15 residues long. Trimming removed 3 bases from V and 1 base from J; junction bases left unmatched: 3. The CDR3 loop is CASSSLAGDSYEQYF. The CDR3 nucleotides are TGTGCCAGCAGCTCACTAGCGGGAGATTCCTACGAGCAGTACTTC. Full variable domain (remainder filled in from reference TRBV5-4 and TRBJ2-7): ETGVTQSPTHLIKTRGQQVTLRCSSQSGHNTVSWYQQALGQGPQFIFQYYREEENGRGNFPPRFSGLQFPNYSSELNVNALELDDSALYLCASSSLAGDSYEQYFGPGTRLTVT.

This clonotype has ten or more counts. CDR3 loop: CASSPGLSGGFQETQYF. The CDR3 DNA follows: TGTGCCAGCAGCCCCGGCCTTAGCGGGGGTTTCCAAGAGACCCAGTACTTC. The chain uses TRBV5-5 and TRBJ2-5, with 9 bases that match TRBD2. There are 17 residues in the CDR3. J lost 1 base, V lost 4 bases, and 11 bases had no gene match. Per germline, CDR1 SGHKS and CDR2 YYEKEE (reference sequence). Together with reference TRBV5-5 and TRBJ2-5, the CDR3 gives the full variable domain: DAGVTQSPTHLIKTRGQQVTLRCSPISGHKSVSWYQQVLGQGPQFIFQYYEKEERGRGNFPDRFSARQFPNYSSELNVNALLLGDSALYLCASSPGLSGGFQETQYFGPGTRLLVL.

This clonotype was detected a few times. This chain joins TRBV5-1 and TRBJ2-7, with 10 bases identical to TRBD1. This CDR3 has 16 residues. Germline assignment: CDR1 SGHRS and CDR2 YFSETQ. V lost 4 bases and J lost 6; bases outside the gene matches: 13. The CDR3 region is CASSMNPGQGIGEQYF. The CDR3 coding sequence is TGCGCCAGCAGCATGAATCCGGGACAGGGGATTGGCGAGCAGTACTTC. Using reference TRBV5-1 and TRBJ2-7 for the parts outside the CDR3, the full variable domain is KAGVTQTPRYLIKTRGQQVTLSCSPISGHRSVSWYQQTPGQGLQFLFEYFSETQRNKGNFPGRFSGRQFSNSRSEMNVSTLELGDSALYLCASSMNPGQGIGEQYFGPGTRLTVT.

The rearrangement uses TRBV29-1 and TRBJ2-1; 8 bases map to TRBD1. Germline values: CDR1 SQVTM, CDR2 ANQGSEA. The CDR3 runs to 14 residues. Losses at the gene ends were 1 base for V and 7 bases for J; bases not matched to a gene: 6. In nucleotides, the CDR3 is TGCAGCGTTGAAGGAGTGACAGGGGCTAATGAGCAGTTCTTC. Its translation: CSVEGVTGANEQFF.

A few counts support this clonotype. This chain uses TRBV29-1 with TRBJ2-5; TRBD2 matches 12 bases. The closer fit of TRBJ2-7 to the DNA end suggests the J call may be wrong. The CDR3 length is 13 residues. CDR1 and CDR2 from the germline V gene are SQVTM and ANQGSEA. CDR3 amino acids: CSVTSGGFNEQYF. CDR3 DNA sequence: TGCAGCGTCACTAGCGGGGGGTTCAACGAGCAGTACTTC.

V usage is TRBV7-3 and J usage is TRBJ2-1; 11 bases match TRBD2. V shed 2 bases, J shed 11 bases, and the junction held 5 bases outside the gene matches. The CDR3 extends over 14 amino acids. The germline gives CDR1 SGHTA, CDR2 FQGTGA. This CDR3 is CASSLGLAGGKQFF. CDR3 DNA: TGTGCCAGCAGCTTAGGGTTAGCGGGGGGGAAGCAGTTCTTC.

The chain recombines TRBV20-1 with TRBJ1-6; D perhaps matches TRBD1 (5 bases). Germline assignment: CDR1 DFQATT and CDR2 SNEGSKA (reference sequence). This CDR3 has 14 amino acids. The V end was cut by 2 bases, the J end by 4 bases, with 9 bases between. This chain's CDR3 is CSARPGSYNSPLHF. CDR3 DNA sequence: TGCAGTGCTAGACCAGGGTCGTATAATTCACCCCTCCACTTT.

This sequence joins TRBV29-1 and TRBJ2-7, with 7 bases aligning to TRBD2. The CDR3 extends over 13 amino acids. Trimming at V came to 4 bases and at J to 0 bases, leaving 3 bases not matched to a gene. From germline, CDR1 is SQVTM and CDR2 ANQGSEA. CDR3 protein: CSVGGGSSYEQYF. The CDR3 nucleotides are TGCAGCGTTGGGGGCGGGAGCTCCTACGAGCAGTACTTC.

This clonotype turned up a few times. The chain has TRBV5-1 and TRBJ2-5, with D possibly being TRBD2 (5 bases). Per germline, CDR1 SGHRS and CDR2 YFSETQ. V was shortened by 6 bases and J by 1 base, with 19 bases between the two germline ends. The CDR3 sequence is 16 residues long. CDR3 loop: CASNYNGVVVQETQYF. The CDR3 DNA is TGCGCCAGCAATTACAACGGGGTTGTGGTCCAAGAGACCCAGTACTTC.

This clonotype was detected a few times. A read error may produce the germline difference seen at one junction end. This chain uses TRBV6-5 with TRBJ2-3; D not resolved. Germline CDR1 is MNHEY and CDR2 is SVGAGI. This CDR3 region has 14 residues. The DNA for the CDR3 is TGTGCCAGCAGTTACGAGGTCCGCACAGATACGCGGTATTTT. Amino acid sequence: CASSYEVRTDTRYF.

This clonotype turned up a few times. The genes are TRBV18 and TRBJ2-1, with TRBD2 matching over 8 bases. The J call may be mistaken, given a closer DNA end match to TRBJ2-7. The V gene's germline CDR1 is KGHSH and CDR2 LQKENI. The CDR3 loop spans 15 amino acids. The CDR3 sequence: CASSPGGTSSYEQYF. Here the CDR3 DNA reads TGTGCCAGCTCACCCGGCGGGACTAGTTCCTACGAGCAGTACTTC.

The chain recombines TRBV20-1 with TRBJ1-6; 8 bases fit TRBD1. CDR3 size: 16 residues. The germline V gene encodes CDR1 DFQATT and CDR2 SNEGSKA (reference sequence). The trim removed 3 bases at V and 10 bases at J, leaving 14 bases unmatched. The CDR3 is CSASSLGQGQLSPLHF. As DNA, the CDR3 is TGCAGTGCTAGTAGCCTCGGACAGGGTCAGCTCTCACCCCTCCACTTT.

The chain is built from TRBV11-2 and TRBJ2-3; 11 nucleotides agree with TRBD2. V trimming: 4 bases; J trimming: 1 base; junction bases outside the gene matches: 10. The length of the CDR3 is 18 residues. Germline V CDR1 and CDR2: SGHAT, FQNNGV. The DNA of the CDR3 is TGTGCCAGCAGCTCCGGGACTAGCGGTCTTGGGGGCACAGATACGCAGTATTTT. Translated: CASSSGTSGLGGTDTQYF.

V usage is TRBV29-1 and J usage is TRBJ2-1, with 9 bases aligning to TRBD2. V trimming: 7 bases; J trimming: 8 bases; junction bases outside the gene matches: 18. Germline V gene data show CDR1 as SQVTM and CDR2 as ANQGSEA. The CDR3 is made up of 16 amino acids. This CDR3 is CSGTTSASGKRDEQFF. CDR3 in DNA: TGCAGCGGAACCACCTCGGCTAGCGGGAAGCGGGATGAGCAGTTCTTC.